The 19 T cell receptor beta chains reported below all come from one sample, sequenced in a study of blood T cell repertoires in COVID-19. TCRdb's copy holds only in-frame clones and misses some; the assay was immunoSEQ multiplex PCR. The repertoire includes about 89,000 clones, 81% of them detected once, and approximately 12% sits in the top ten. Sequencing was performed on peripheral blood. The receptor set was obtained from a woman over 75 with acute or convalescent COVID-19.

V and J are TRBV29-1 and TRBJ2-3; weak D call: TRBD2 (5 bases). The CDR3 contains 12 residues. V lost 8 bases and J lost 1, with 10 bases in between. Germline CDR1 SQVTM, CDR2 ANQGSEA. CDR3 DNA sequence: TGCAGCACCGACGGGGGCACAGATACGCAGTATTTT. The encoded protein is CSTDGGTDTQYF.

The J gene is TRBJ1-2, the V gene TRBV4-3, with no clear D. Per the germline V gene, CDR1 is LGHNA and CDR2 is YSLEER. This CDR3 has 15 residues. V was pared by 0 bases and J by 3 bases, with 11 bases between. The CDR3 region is CASSQDWAVHYGYTF. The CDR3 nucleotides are TGCGCCAGCAGCCAAGATTGGGCAGTCCACTATGGCTACACCTTC.

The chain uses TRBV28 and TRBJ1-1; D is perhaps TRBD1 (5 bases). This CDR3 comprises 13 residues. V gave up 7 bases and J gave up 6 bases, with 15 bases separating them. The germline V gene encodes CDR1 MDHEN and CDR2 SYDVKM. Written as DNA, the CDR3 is TGTGCCAGCATCCAGGGACTGTGGGCTGAAGCTTTCTTT. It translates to CASIQGLWAEAFF. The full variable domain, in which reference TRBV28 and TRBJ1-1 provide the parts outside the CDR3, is DVKVTQSSRYLVKRTGEKVFLECVQDMDHENMFWYRQDPGLGLRLIYFSYDVKMKEKGDIPEGYSVSREKKERFSLILESASTNQTSMYLCASIQGLWAEAFFGQGTRLTVV.

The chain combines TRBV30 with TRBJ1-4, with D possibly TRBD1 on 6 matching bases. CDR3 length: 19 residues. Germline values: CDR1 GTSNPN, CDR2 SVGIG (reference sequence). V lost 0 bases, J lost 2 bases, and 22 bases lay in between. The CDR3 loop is CAWSVRRGTHTGTNEKLFF. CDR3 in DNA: TGTGCCTGGAGTGTACGAAGGGGGACACATACCGGGACTAATGAAAAACTGTTTTTT. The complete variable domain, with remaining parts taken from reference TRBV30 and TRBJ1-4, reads SQTIHQWPATLVQPVGSPLSLECTVEGTSNPNLYWYRQAAGRGLQLLFYSVGIGQISSEVPQNLSASRPQDRQFILSSKKLLLSDSGFYLCAWSVRRGTHTGTNEKLFFGSGTQLSVL.

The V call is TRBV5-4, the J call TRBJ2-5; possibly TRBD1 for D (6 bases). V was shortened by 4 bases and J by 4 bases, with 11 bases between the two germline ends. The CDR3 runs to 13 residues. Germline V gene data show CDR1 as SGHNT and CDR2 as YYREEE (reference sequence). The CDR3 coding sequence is TGTGCCAGCAGCGTGGACAGCAGAGAGACCCAGTACTTC. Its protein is CASSVDSRETQYF.

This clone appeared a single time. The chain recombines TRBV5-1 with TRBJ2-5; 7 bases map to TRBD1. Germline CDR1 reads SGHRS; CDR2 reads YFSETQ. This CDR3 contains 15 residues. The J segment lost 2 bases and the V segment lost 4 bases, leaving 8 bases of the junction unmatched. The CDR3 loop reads CASSDLKGQQETQYF. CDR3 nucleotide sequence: TGCGCCAGCAGCGACCTCAAGGGACAGCAAGAGACCCAGTACTTC.

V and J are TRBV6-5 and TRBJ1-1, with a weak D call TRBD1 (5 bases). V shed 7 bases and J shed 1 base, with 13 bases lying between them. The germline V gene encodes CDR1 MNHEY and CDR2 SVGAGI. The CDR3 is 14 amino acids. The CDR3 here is CASTQGAQNTEAFF. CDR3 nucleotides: TGTGCCAGCACACAAGGGGCACAGAACACTGAAGCTTTCTTT.

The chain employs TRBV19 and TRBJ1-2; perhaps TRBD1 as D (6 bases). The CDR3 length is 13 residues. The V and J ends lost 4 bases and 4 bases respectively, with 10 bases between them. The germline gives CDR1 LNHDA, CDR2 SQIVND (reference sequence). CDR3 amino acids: CASSRQVSYGYTF. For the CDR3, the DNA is TGTGCCAGTAGTAGACAGGTTTCCTATGGCTACACCTTC.

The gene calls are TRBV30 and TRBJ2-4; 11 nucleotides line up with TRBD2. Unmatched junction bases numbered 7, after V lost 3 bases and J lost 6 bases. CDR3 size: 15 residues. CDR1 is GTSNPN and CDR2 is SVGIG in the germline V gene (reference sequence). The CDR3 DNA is TGTGCCTGGAGCGCAGGGACTAGCGGAAGAAACATTCAGTACTTC. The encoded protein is CAWSAGTSGRNIQYF.

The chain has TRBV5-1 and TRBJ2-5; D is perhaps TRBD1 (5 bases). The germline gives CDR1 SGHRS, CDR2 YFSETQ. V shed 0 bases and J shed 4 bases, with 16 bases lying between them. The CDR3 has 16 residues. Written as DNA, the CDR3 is TGCGCCAGCAGCTTGGGGGCGCAGACTCAGGGAGAGACCCAGTACTTC. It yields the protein CASSLGAQTQGETQYF.

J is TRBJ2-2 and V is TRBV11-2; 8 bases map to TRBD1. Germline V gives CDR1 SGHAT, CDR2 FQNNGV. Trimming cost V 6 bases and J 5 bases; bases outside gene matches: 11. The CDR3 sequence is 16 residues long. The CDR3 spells CASRPLRTGNTGELFF. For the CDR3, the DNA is TGTGCCAGCAGGCCGCTCCGGACAGGGAATACCGGGGAGCTGTTTTTT.

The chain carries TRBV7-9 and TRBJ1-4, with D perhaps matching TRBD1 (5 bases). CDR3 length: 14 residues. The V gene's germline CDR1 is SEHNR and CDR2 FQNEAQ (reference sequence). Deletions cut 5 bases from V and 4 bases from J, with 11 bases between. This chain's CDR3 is CASSPGGFNEKLFF. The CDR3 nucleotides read TGTGCCAGCAGCCCCGGGGGGTTTAATGAAAAACTGTTTTTT.

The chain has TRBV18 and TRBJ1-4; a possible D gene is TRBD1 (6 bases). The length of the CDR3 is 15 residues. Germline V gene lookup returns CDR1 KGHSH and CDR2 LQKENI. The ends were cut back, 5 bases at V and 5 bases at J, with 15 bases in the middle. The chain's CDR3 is CASSSLGQLNEKLFF. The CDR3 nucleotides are TGTGCCAGCTCATCCCTAGGACAGTTAAATGAAAAACTGTTTTTT. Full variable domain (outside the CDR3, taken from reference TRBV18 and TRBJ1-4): NAGVMQNPRHLVRRRGQEARLRCSPMKGHSHVYWYRQLPEEGLKFMVYLQKENIIDESGMPKERFSAEFPKEGPSILRIQQVVRGDSAAYFCASSSLGQLNEKLFFGSGTQLSVL.

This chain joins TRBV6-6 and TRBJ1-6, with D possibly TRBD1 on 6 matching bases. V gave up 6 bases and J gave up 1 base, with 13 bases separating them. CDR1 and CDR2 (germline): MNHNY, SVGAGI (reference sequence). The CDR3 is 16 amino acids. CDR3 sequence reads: CASSWGQNSYNSPLHF. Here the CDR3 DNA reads TGTGCCAGCAGCTGGGGGCAGAATTCCTATAATTCACCCCTCCACTTT.

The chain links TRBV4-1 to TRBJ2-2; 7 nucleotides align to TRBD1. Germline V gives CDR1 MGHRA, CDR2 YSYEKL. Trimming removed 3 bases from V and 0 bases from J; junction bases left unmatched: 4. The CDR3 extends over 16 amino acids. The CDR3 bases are TGCGCCAGCAGCCACCCGACAGGGACGAACACCGGGGAGCTGTTTTTT. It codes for CASSHPTGTNTGELFF.

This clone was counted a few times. In DNA, the CDR3 is TGCGCCAGCAGCTTGGCGACAGGCCAAGGTTATGGCTACACCTTC. Amino acid sequence: CASSLATGQGYGYTF. The rearrangement links TRBV5-1 to TRBJ1-2, with TRBD1 as a possible D gene (6 bases). V shed 0 bases and J shed 5 bases, with 14 bases lying between them. The germline gives CDR1 SGHRS, CDR2 YFSETQ. This CDR3 is built from 15 residues.

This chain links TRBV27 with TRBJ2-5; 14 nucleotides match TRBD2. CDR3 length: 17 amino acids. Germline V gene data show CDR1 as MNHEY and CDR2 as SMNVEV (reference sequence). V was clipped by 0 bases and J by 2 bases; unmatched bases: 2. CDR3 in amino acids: CASSLSRTSGGQETQYF. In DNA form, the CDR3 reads TGTGCCAGCAGTTTATCGAGGACTAGCGGGGGGCAAGAGACCCAGTACTTC.

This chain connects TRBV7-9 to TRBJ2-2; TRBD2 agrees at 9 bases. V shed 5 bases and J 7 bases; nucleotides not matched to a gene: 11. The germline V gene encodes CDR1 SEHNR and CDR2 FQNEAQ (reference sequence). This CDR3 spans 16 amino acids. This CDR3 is CASSPVAGGPGGELFF. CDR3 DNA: TGTGCCAGCAGCCCCGTGGCGGGGGGGCCTGGCGGGGAGCTGTTTTTT.

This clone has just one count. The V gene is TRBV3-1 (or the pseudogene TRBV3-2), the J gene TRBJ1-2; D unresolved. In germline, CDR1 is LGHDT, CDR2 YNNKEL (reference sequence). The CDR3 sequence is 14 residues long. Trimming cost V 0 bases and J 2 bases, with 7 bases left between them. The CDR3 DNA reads TGTGCCAGCAGCCAAGAGAACAGAAACTATGGCTACACCTTC. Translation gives CASSQENRNYGYTF.